This entry lists 9 T cell receptor beta chains sequenced from one sample in a study of T cell changes during pregnancy in multiple sclerosis. TCRdb's copy holds only in-frame clones and misses some; the assay was immunoSEQ multiplex PCR. The table shows 45,000 to 55,000 clones, with around nine tenths occurring only once. Sequences were derived from peripheral blood, sampled in the first trimester of pregnancy. These receptor sequences come from a female donor with multiple sclerosis, enrolled in a pregnancy study.

This sequence joins TRBV27 and TRBJ1-1, with D unresolved. V was shortened by 7 bases and J by 6 bases, with 12 bases between the two germline ends. Germline values: CDR1 MNHEY, CDR2 SMNVEV (reference sequence). The CDR3 is made up of 12 amino acids. CDR3 residues: CASKEGNAEAFF. For the CDR3, the DNA is TGTGCCAGCAAGGAGGGAAACGCTGAAGCTTTCTTT.

The rearrangement links TRBV29-1 to TRBJ2-3; unclear D gene. V dropped 4 bases and J dropped 3 bases, with 8 bases sitting between them. This CDR3 contains 12 residues. Germline assignment: CDR1 SQVTM and CDR2 ANQGSEA. Here the CDR3 DNA reads TGCAGCGTTGGAGAACAGACAGATACGCAGTATTTT. Translation: CSVGEQTDTQYF.

This chain joins TRBV7-9 and TRBJ1-2; maybe TRBD1 (5 bases). V was shortened by 5 bases and J by 4 bases, with 14 bases between the two germline ends. The germline V gene has CDR1 SEHNR and CDR2 FQNEAQ (reference sequence). This CDR3 spans 14 amino acids. CDR3 loop: CASSDQTELYGYTF. The CDR3 DNA sequence: TGTGCCAGCAGCGACCAGACAGAGCTCTATGGCTACACCTTC.

The rearrangement joins TRBV6-5 to TRBJ1-6; unclear D gene. This CDR3 is 13 amino acids long. V dropped 6 bases and J dropped 10 bases, with 13 bases sitting between them. Germline V gives CDR1 MNHEY, CDR2 SVGAGI. CDR3 in amino acids: CASSLSPLSPLHF. In DNA, the CDR3 is TGTGCCAGCAGCCTGTCCCCTCTATCACCCCTCCACTTT.

V usage is TRBV30 and J usage is TRBJ1-2; D is undetermined. The CDR3 has 14 residues. Trimming cost V 3 bases and J 0 bases, with 11 bases left between them. The germline CDR1 and CDR2 sequences are GTSNPN and SVGIG (reference sequence). The CDR3 region has the DNA TGTGCCTGGAGGTTGACATCCTCTAACTATGGCTACACCTTC. Translated: CAWRLTSSNYGYTF.

This clone was counted a single time. This sequence joins TRBV6-1 and TRBJ2-1; a weak D match, TRBD1 (6 bases). Germline assignment: CDR1 MNHNS and CDR2 SASEGT. This CDR3 has 14 amino acids. V shed 0 bases and J shed 6 bases, with 9 bases lying between them. This CDR3 reads CASSEAEGGNEQFF. The CDR3 nucleotides are TGTGCCAGCAGTGAAGCTGAAGGGGGCAATGAGCAGTTCTTC.

This clone was picked up one time. The chain links TRBV10-1 to TRBJ1-3, with TRBD1 as a possible D gene (5 bases). Germline values: CDR1 WNHNN, CDR2 SYGVQD (reference sequence). The CDR3 length is 14 residues. V gave up 4 bases and J gave up 3 bases, with 10 bases separating them. The CDR3 region has the DNA TGCGCCAGCAGTGCACAACAGGTTGGAAACACCATATATTTT. Protein sequence: CASSAQQVGNTIYF.

J is TRBJ1-1 and V is TRBV7-9; perhaps TRBD1 as D (5 bases). This CDR3 region has 12 residues. Trimming removed 8 bases from V and 6 bases from J, with 13 bases in between. Germline V lookup: CDR1 SEHNR, CDR2 FQNEAQ (reference sequence). The CDR3 DNA sequence: TGTGCCAGCCAGGGCGAGGTTGCTGAAGCTTTCTTT. It is translated as CASQGEVAEAFF.

This chain uses TRBV2 with TRBJ2-7, with D unresolved. The CDR3 is 12 residues long. V was trimmed by 4 bases and J by 5 bases, leaving 9 bases between them. Germline assignment: CDR1 SNHLY and CDR2 FYNNEI. In nucleotides, the CDR3 is TGTGCCAGCAGTGGGGCAGGAAACGAGCAGTACTTC. As protein: CASSGAGNEQYF.